A single sample is the source of the 19 T cell receptor beta chains below, sequenced in a study of chemoradiotherapy in HPV16-positive cancers. Clones were read by immunoSEQ multiplex PCR, and TCRdb kept only the in-frame ones, dropping some. The sample shows approximately 32,000 clones, around 77% of them seen only once. Here the sequenced sample was blood, taken from a patient who underwent chemoradiotherapy. These TCRs come from a human donor with HPV-associated anogenital cancer.

The rearrangement links TRBV7-9 to TRBJ2-7; D assignment may be TRBD1 or TRBD2 (6 bases each). The V gene's germline CDR1 is SEHNR and CDR2 FQNEAQ (reference sequence). Trimming stripped 3 bases from V and 2 bases from J, with 17 bases between. The CDR3 length is 16 residues. The CDR3 sequence: CASSLGGGTGTYEQYF. The CDR3 DNA follows: TGTGCCAGCAGCTTGGGGGGCGGGACTGGGACCTACGAGCAGTACTTC.

This clone came up once. The sample contains more than one DNA sequence encoding this CDR3. This chain uses TRBV7-3 with TRBJ1-1; D unresolved. This CDR3 region has 14 residues. V gave up 0 bases and J gave up 1 base, with 6 bases separating them. CDR1 is SGHTA, CDR2 FQGTGA, per germline. The CDR3 spells CASSLTGRNTEAFF. In DNA, the CDR3 is TGTGCCAGCAGCTTAACGGGCAGGAACACTGAAGCTTTCTTT.

The count of this clone is one. CDR3 in DNA: TGTGCCAGCAGCTTGGGGGCCCAAGAGACCCAGTACTTC. It codes for CASSLGAQETQYF. The gene calls are TRBV5-4 and TRBJ2-5, with no clear D. Germline V gene sequence: CDR1 SGHNT, CDR2 YYREEE (reference sequence). There are 13 residues in the CDR3. V lost 0 bases and J lost 1, with 4 bases in between.

The rearrangement uses TRBV7-2 and TRBJ2-7, with a tentative D call TRBD2 (5 bases). This CDR3 comprises 15 residues. Germline values: CDR1 SGHTA, CDR2 FQGNSA. Trimming removed 5 bases at V and 3 bases at J, with 17 bases between. CDR3: CASSPQRGQYYEQYF. The CDR3 bases are TGTGCCAGCAGCCCCCAACGGGGTCAGTACTACGAGCAGTACTTC. Together with reference TRBV7-2 and TRBJ2-7, the CDR3 gives the full variable domain: GAGVSQSPSNKVTEKGKDVELRCDPISGHTALYWYRQSLGQGLEFLIYFQGNSAPDKSGLPSDRFSAERTGGSVSTLTIQRTQQEDSAVYLCASSPQRGQYYEQYFGPGTRLTVT.

V gene TRBV11-2 combines with J gene TRBJ2-2; 13 nucleotides agree with TRBD2. Germline-derived CDR1 and CDR2 are SGHAT and FQNNGV. This CDR3 region has 13 residues. V lost 10 bases to trimming and J lost 6 bases; unmatched junction nucleotides: 2. CDR3 bases: TGTGCCACCGGGACTAGCGGGGCCGGGGAGCTGTTTTTT. Amino acid sequence: CATGTSGAGELFF.

The V gene is TRBV19, the J gene TRBJ1-5; D possibly corresponds to TRBD1 (6 bases). This CDR3 is built from 14 residues. The V gene's germline CDR1 is LNHDA and CDR2 SQIVND (reference sequence). Deletions cut 1 base from V and 5 bases from J, with 9 bases between. The CDR3 protein is CASSIGGADQPQHF. CDR3 nucleotides: TGTGCCAGTAGTATAGGGGGGGCTGATCAGCCCCAGCATTTT.

V gene TRBV19 combines with J gene TRBJ1-6; 7 positions match TRBD1. J was trimmed by 3 bases and V by 9 bases; bases with no gene match: 2. This CDR3 has 13 residues. Germline CDR1 reads LNHDA; CDR2 reads SQIVND (reference sequence). The CDR3 DNA reads as TGTGCCAGCGGGGACAGCTATAATTCACCCCTCCACTTT. It translates to CASGDSYNSPLHF. The full variable domain, rest sourced from reference TRBV19 and TRBJ1-6, is DGGITQSPKYLFRKEGQNVTLSCEQNLNHDAMYWYRQDPGQGLRLIYYSQIVNDFQKGDIAEGYSVSREKKESFPLTVTSAQKNPTAFYLCASGDSYNSPLHFGNGTRLTVT.

The chain links TRBV7-3 to TRBJ1-1, with D unresolved. CDR1 and CDR2 (germline): SGHTA, FQGTGA. CDR3 length equals 13 residues. V was clipped by 4 bases and J by 3 bases, with 9 bases between them. CDR3: CASSSQEDTEAFF. The CDR3 bases are TGTGCCAGCAGCTCCCAAGAGGACACTGAAGCTTTCTTT.

This clone was detected only a few times. This chain links TRBV13 with TRBJ2-2; 7 nucleotides match TRBD1. Looked up from germline, CDR1 is PRHDT and CDR2 is FYEKMQ (reference sequence). CDR3 length equals 16 residues. Unmatched junction bases numbered 6, after V lost 5 bases and J lost 0 bases. The CDR3 region is CASSPQGFANTGELFF. The CDR3 nucleotides read TGTGCCAGCAGCCCACAGGGGTTCGCGAACACCGGGGAGCTGTTTTTT.

There are a few counts of this clone. The gene calls are TRBV5-5 and TRBJ1-6, with TRBD1 as a possible D gene (5 bases). With 4 bases removed from V and 6 bases from J, the gap between germline ends came to 26 bases. Germline lookup yields CDR1 SGHKS and CDR2 YYEKEE (reference sequence). This CDR3 has 19 amino acids. Here the CDR3 DNA reads TGTGCCAGCAGCCGGACTGTACGGATTCAGACAGAGACTAATTCACCCCTCCACTTT. Its protein product is CASSRTVRIQTETNSPLHF.

V and J are TRBV2 and TRBJ2-2; unclear D gene. This CDR3 comprises 15 residues. V was cut by 7 bases and J by 7 bases, with 19 bases left in between. CDR1 is SNHLY and CDR2 is FYNNEI in the germline V gene. CDR3 nucleotides: TGTGCCAGCAAATCGACCACTCCTACCGTCGGGGAGCTGTTTTTT. Amino acids: CASKSTTPTVGELFF.

This clone was found once. V and J are TRBV5-1 and TRBJ2-2, with D unresolved. Trimming removed 4 bases from V and 0 bases from J, with 10 bases in between. CDR3 length equals 15 residues. Germline CDR1 and CDR2: SGHRS and YFSETQ. CDR3 loop: CASSDGRPNTGELFF. In nucleotides, the CDR3 is TGCGCCAGCAGCGATGGGCGGCCGAACACCGGGGAGCTGTTTTTT.

The chain employs TRBV18 and TRBJ2-7; 10 bases fit TRBD2. V was clipped by 2 bases and J by 7 bases; unmatched bases: 8. Germline CDR1 KGHSH, CDR2 LQKENI. The CDR3 is 15 residues long. CDR3 DNA sequence: TGTGCCAGCTCACCATCCAGCGGGGGGGCATGGGAGCAGTACTTC. The encoded protein is CASSPSSGGAWEQYF.

The gene calls are TRBV5-1 and TRBJ2-1; perhaps D is TRBD1 or TRBD2 (5 bases each). The CDR3 totals 15 residues. Germline V lookup: CDR1 SGHRS, CDR2 YFSETQ. Trimming left V 0 bases short and J 0 bases short, with 7 bases between. CDR3 sequence: CASSLGGSSYNEQFF. The CDR3 DNA sequence: TGCGCCAGCAGCTTGGGGGGGAGCTCCTACAATGAGCAGTTCTTC. The full variable domain, with the rest looked up from reference TRBV5-1 and TRBJ2-1, is KAGVTQTPRYLIKTRGQQVTLSCSPISGHRSVSWYQQTPGQGLQFLFEYFSETQRNKGNFPGRFSGRQFSNSRSEMNVSTLELGDSALYLCASSLGGSSYNEQFFGPGTRLTVL.

The chain joins TRBV7-2 to TRBJ2-7; D gene unclear. V dropped 5 bases and J dropped 0 bases, with 5 bases sitting between them. The CDR3 sequence is 12 residues long. CDR1 is SGHTA and CDR2 is FQGNSA in the germline V gene. The CDR3 loop reads CASSLSSYEQYF. The CDR3 nucleotides read TGTGCCAGCAGCCTCTCCTCCTACGAGCAGTACTTC.

The chain carries TRBV27 and TRBJ1-5; D is uncertain. CDR1 and CDR2 from the germline V gene are MNHEY and SMNVEV (reference sequence). Deletions cut 3 bases from V and 3 bases from J, with 9 bases between. The CDR3 is 14 amino acids. CDR3 in amino acids: CASSFGGVNQPQHF. The CDR3 nucleotides are TGTGCCAGCAGTTTTGGCGGGGTCAATCAGCCCCAGCATTTT.

This clone was found a few times. The chain uses TRBV5-8 and TRBJ2-7; D ambiguous. V lost 4 bases and J 1 base, leaving 9 bases between the germline ends. This CDR3 comprises 13 residues. Germline CDR1 is SGHTS and CDR2 is YDEGEE. The CDR3 spells CASSRQSSYEQYF. The DNA of the CDR3 is TGTGCCAGCAGCCGTCAGAGTTCCTACGAGCAGTACTTC.

This chain connects TRBV7-9 to TRBJ1-1, with D unclear. The CDR3 sequence is 13 residues long. Trimming shortened V by 5 bases and J by 11 bases, and 18 bases separated the two germline ends. The V gene's germline CDR1 is SEHNR and CDR2 FQNEAQ (reference sequence). CDR3 sequence: CASSLPFGESAFF. In DNA, the CDR3 is TGTGCCAGCAGCCTACCTTTCGGGGAATCGGCTTTCTTT.

The chain combines TRBV7-9 with TRBJ1-2, with 8 bases fitting TRBD1. This CDR3 comprises 15 residues. V dropped 5 bases and J dropped 4; count of bases not matched to a gene: 9. CDR1 is SEHNR, CDR2 FQNEAQ, per germline (reference sequence). The CDR3 sequence: CASSKPGQVPYGYTF. In DNA form, the CDR3 reads TGTGCCAGCAGCAAACCGGGACAGGTACCCTATGGCTACACCTTC. The full variable domain, its missing parts supplied by reference TRBV7-9 and TRBJ1-2, is DTGVSQNPRHKITKRGQNVTFRCDPISEHNRLYWYRQTLGQGPEFLTYFQNEAQLEKSRLLSDRFSAERPKGSFSTLEIQRTEQGDSAMYLCASSKPGQVPYGYTFGSGTRLTVV.